The source of this T cell receptor beta chain is a study of cytomegalovirus exposure and HLA in healthy donors. Whole-study results and caveats: In vitro checks showed that a few CMV-associated chains really do target CMV antigens.

PCR was performed using 60 Vbeta and 13 Jbeta primers. The protocol was immunoSEQ multiplex PCR, while the TCRdb copy is restricted to in-frame clones and leaves out a portion. The sample lists around 80,000 clones, around 10% occurring once. Regarding this clone: Antigen unknown.

The CDR3 is made up of 12 amino acids. V dropped 2 bases and J dropped 4 bases, with 5 bases sitting between them. Germline assignment: CDR1 KGHSH and CDR2 LQKENI. This TCR was sampled from a man aged 55 to 70 in good health and CMV-seropositive. V usage is TRBV18 and J usage is TRBJ1-1; D is uncertain. Sequenced input: PBMCs. This CDR3 is CASSPTGTEAFF. In DNA, the CDR3 is TGTGCCAGCTCACCAACCGGCACTGAAGCTTTCTTT.